Listed here are 30 T cell receptor beta chains from one sample, sequenced in a study of tumour-infiltrating T cells in Burkitt lymphoma. Sequenced by immunoSEQ multiplex PCR; TCRdb stores in-frame clones only, minus some. This table has 7,000 or so clones, approximately 17% appearing once. Material for sequencing was tumor tissue. The receptors were gathered from a human donor with diffuse large B-cell lymphoma.

The chain joins TRBV6-6 to TRBJ2-7; D is unclear. Germline loops: CDR1 MNHNY, CDR2 SVGAGI (reference sequence). V dropped 10 bases and J dropped 7 bases, with 20 bases sitting between them. This CDR3 has 13 residues. This CDR3 reads CATNPNVVEEQYF. CDR3 DNA: TGTGCCACCAACCCCAACGTGGTAGAAGAGCAGTACTTC.

V and J are TRBV2 and TRBJ2-5, with D tentatively TRBD2 (5 bases). Germline assignment: CDR1 SNHLY and CDR2 FYNNEI. The CDR3 consists of 13 residues. V lost 6 bases and J lost 2, with 10 bases in between. For the CDR3, the DNA is TGTGCCAGCAGCCCCCCGGGGCAAGAGACCCAGTACTTC. It codes for CASSPPGQETQYF.

This clone was counted a few times. J is TRBJ2-3 and V is TRBV11-2; 9 positions agree with TRBD2. V trimming: 3 bases; J trimming: 3 bases; junction bases outside the gene matches: 4. The CDR3 is 15 amino acids. CDR1 and CDR2 from the germline V gene are SGHAT and FQNNGV. CDR3 region: CASSLLAGETDTQYF. The CDR3 coding sequence is TGTGCCAGCAGCTTGTTAGCGGGAGAGACAGATACGCAGTATTTT. The variable domain in full, completed from reference TRBV11-2 and TRBJ2-3, reads EAGVAQSPRYKIIEKRQSVAFWCNPISGHATLYWYQQILGQGPKLLIQFQNNGVVDDSQLPKDRFSAERLKGVDSTLKIQPAKLEDSAVYLCASSLLAGETDTQYFGPGTRLTVL.

This clone was seen only a few times. The genes are TRBV5-1 and TRBJ2-1; the match to TRBD2 covers 9 bases. CDR3 length equals 15 residues. V trimming: 4 bases; J trimming: 8 bases; junction bases outside the gene matches: 10. Per germline, CDR1 SGHRS and CDR2 YFSETQ. The CDR3 DNA follows: TGCGCCAGCAGCCGCGAGCGGGAGGCGGTGTATGAGCAGTTCTTC. Translated, it gives CASSREREAVYEQFF.

This clone was counted between two and nine times. DNA of the CDR3: TGTGCCAGCAGCTCACAGGGGGACGAGCAGTACTTC. Residues: CASSSQGDEQYF. The rearrangement links TRBV4-2 to TRBJ2-7; 8 bases line up with TRBD1. Germline V gene sequence: CDR1 LGHNA, CDR2 YNFKEQ. This CDR3 comprises 12 residues. The V segment lost 5 bases and the J segment 5 bases; nucleotides outside the gene matches: 2.

The chain carries TRBV27 and TRBJ2-2; weak D call: TRBD1 (6 bases). From germline, CDR1 is MNHEY and CDR2 SMNVEV (reference sequence). V was shortened by 4 bases and J by 0 bases, with 12 bases between the two germline ends. The CDR3 covers 16 residues. The CDR3 coding sequence is TGTGCCAGCAGTTCCTGGGCAGGGGCGAACACCGGGGAGCTGTTTTTT. Its translation: CASSSWAGANTGELFF.

This clone was observed a few times. The V gene is TRBV2, the J gene TRBJ1-3; D not resolved. This CDR3 is 14 amino acids long. V lost 6 bases to trimming and J lost 0 bases, with 9 bases between them. Germline loops: CDR1 SNHLY, CDR2 FYNNEI. The CDR3 is CASRGTASGNTIYF. In DNA, the CDR3 is TGTGCCAGCAGGGGAACAGCCTCTGGAAACACCATATATTTT. The full variable domain, in which reference TRBV2 and TRBJ1-3 provide the parts outside the CDR3, is EPEVTQTPSHQVTQMGQEVILRCVPISNHLYFYWYRQILGQKVEFLVSFYNNEISEKSEIFDDQFSVERPDGSNFTLKIRSTKLEDSAMYFCASRGTASGNTIYFGEGSWLTVV.

This chain uses TRBV6-1 with TRBJ2-1, with 7 bases fitting TRBD2. The CDR3 is made up of 16 amino acids. Germline lookup yields CDR1 MNHNS and CDR2 SASEGT. V lost 3 bases to trimming and J lost 2 bases; unmatched junction nucleotides: 7. For the CDR3, the DNA is TGTGCCAGCAGTGATTTGTCTAGCGGACCCTACAATGAGCAGTTCTTC. Protein product: CASSDLSSGPYNEQFF.

This clone was seen only a few times. The V call is TRBV19, the J call TRBJ1-4, with D perhaps matching TRBD1 (5 bases). Germline V gene data show CDR1 as LNHDA and CDR2 as SQIVND (reference sequence). The CDR3 is 14 residues long. Trimming took 3 bases from V and 5 from J, leaving 10 bases between them. The CDR3 protein is CASSIWDGNEKLFF. The CDR3 DNA is TGTGCCAGTAGTATTTGGGACGGGAATGAAAAACTGTTTTTT. Looking up the rest from reference TRBV19 and TRBJ1-4 gives the full variable domain: DGGITQSPKYLFRKEGQNVTLSCEQNLNHDAMYWYRQDPGQGLRLIYYSQIVNDFQKGDIAEGYSVSREKKESFPLTVTSAQKNPTAFYLCASSIWDGNEKLFFGSGTQLSVL.

The chain joins TRBV2 to TRBJ2-6; D possibly corresponds to TRBD1 (7 bases). The CDR3 runs to 16 residues. The V gene lost 2 bases and the J gene lost 0 bases, with 8 bases spanning the gap. CDR1 and CDR2 from the germline V gene are SNHLY and FYNNEI. CDR3 DNA sequence: TGTGCCAGCAGTGAACAGGGGGGCTCTGGGGCCAACGTCCTGACTTTC. It codes for CASSEQGGSGANVLTF.

The genes are TRBV5-8 and TRBJ1-1; weak D call: TRBD1 (5 bases). The germline CDR1 and CDR2 sequences are SGHTS and YDEGEE. The CDR3 spans 13 residues. V lost 4 bases to trimming and J lost 0 bases, with 7 bases between them. The CDR3 sequence: CASSKTVNTEAFF. The CDR3 bases are TGTGCCAGCAGCAAGACAGTGAACACTGAAGCTTTCTTT.

This clone was counted between two and nine times. The genes are TRBV5-1 and TRBJ2-3; 11 nucleotides align to TRBD2. This CDR3 is 14 amino acids long. Trimming at V came to 8 bases and at J to 2 bases, leaving 4 bases not matched to a gene. The germline gives CDR1 SGHRS, CDR2 YFSETQ. The CDR3 reads CASTSGSFTDTQYF. CDR3 coding DNA: TGCGCCAGTACTAGCGGGAGTTTCACAGATACGCAGTATTTT. Based on the CDR3 plus reference TRBV5-1 and TRBJ2-3, the full variable domain is KAGVTQTPRYLIKTRGQQVTLSCSPISGHRSVSWYQQTPGQGLQFLFEYFSETQRNKGNFPGRFSGRQFSNSRSEMNVSTLELGDSALYLCASTSGSFTDTQYFGPGTRLTVL.

This clone has a handful of counts. The rearrangement links TRBV27 to TRBJ1-5; 7 nucleotides agree with TRBD1. The CDR3 contains 15 residues. The germline V gene has CDR1 MNHEY and CDR2 SMNVEV (reference sequence). The V gene end was trimmed by 8 bases and the J gene end by 4 bases; junction bases not matched to a gene: 11. CDR3 loop: CASGTRQGRNQPQHF. The CDR3 DNA follows: TGTGCCAGCGGAACTCGACAGGGCAGGAATCAGCCCCAGCATTTT.

The chain combines TRBV7-9 with TRBJ2-6, with 7 positions matching TRBD1. In germline, CDR1 is SEHNR, CDR2 FQNEAQ (reference sequence). CDR3 size: 13 residues. V lost 4 bases and J lost 10; bases outside the gene matches: 4. CDR3 DNA: TGTGCCAGCAGCTCTCAGGGGGTGAACGTCCTGACTTTC. As protein: CASSSQGVNVLTF.

This chain joins TRBV5-8 and TRBJ1-2; D remains unclear. This CDR3 comprises 14 residues. Trimming left V 5 bases short and J 2 bases short, with 13 bases between. Germline V CDR1 and CDR2: SGHTS, YDEGEE. The CDR3 loop is CASRSEGFNYGYTF. The CDR3 bases are TGTGCCAGCAGATCAGAGGGTTTCAACTATGGCTACACCTTC.

This clone was recorded a few times. The V gene is TRBV6-1, the J gene TRBJ2-7; 8 positions agree with TRBD1. CDR1 and CDR2 (germline): MNHNS, SASEGT. The CDR3 is 13 residues long. Trimming cost V 6 bases and J 0 bases; bases outside gene matches: 1. Written as DNA, the CDR3 is TGTGCCAGCAGGGACAGGGCCTCCTACGAGCAGTACTTC. This codes for CASRDRASYEQYF.

This clone occurred a few times. The J gene is TRBJ2-2, the V gene TRBV29-1, with D possibly matching TRBD1 (6 bases). V was cut by 6 bases and J by 1 base, with 12 bases left in between. CDR1 and CDR2 (germline): SQVTM, ANQGSEA. The CDR3 length is 14 residues. The CDR3 DNA is TGCAGCGTCATCCCGGGACAGAACACCGGGGAGCTGTTTTTT. This translates into CSVIPGQNTGELFF.

There are a few counts of this clone. The gene calls are TRBV19 and TRBJ2-1; the match to TRBD2 covers 10 bases. This CDR3 has 15 residues. Trimming took 5 bases from V and 3 from J; bases not matched to a gene: 4. Germline V gene lookup returns CDR1 LNHDA and CDR2 SQIVND (reference sequence). The CDR3 loop is CASSVWTSGYNEQFF. The CDR3 bases are TGTGCCAGTAGTGTTTGGACTAGCGGCTACAATGAGCAGTTCTTC.

J is TRBJ2-2 and V is TRBV11-2; 11 bases map to TRBD2. The CDR3 totals 15 residues. Germline V CDR1 and CDR2: SGHAT, FQNNGV. The V segment lost 4 bases and the J segment 4 bases; nucleotides outside the gene matches: 2. DNA of the CDR3: TGTGCCAGCAGCTATCTAGCGGGAGGCACCGGGGAGCTGTTTTTT. This sequence encodes CASSYLAGGTGELFF. Based on the CDR3 plus reference TRBV11-2 and TRBJ2-2, the full variable domain is EAGVAQSPRYKIIEKRQSVAFWCNPISGHATLYWYQQILGQGPKLLIQFQNNGVVDDSQLPKDRFSAERLKGVDSTLKIQPAKLEDSAVYLCASSYLAGGTGELFFGEGSRLTVL.

The sample holds one count of this clone. The V call is TRBV27, the J call TRBJ2-4, with 7 positions matching TRBD2. CDR3 size: 15 residues. Germline V gene sequence: CDR1 MNHEY, CDR2 SMNVEV (reference sequence). The J segment lost 1 base and the V segment lost 4 bases, leaving 4 bases of the junction unmatched. In nucleotides, the CDR3 is TGTGCCAGCAGTTCGTTGGGAGGGGCCAAAAACATTCAGTACTTC. Residues: CASSSLGGAKNIQYF.

This clone was counted a few times. Here the CDR3 DNA reads TGTGCCAGCAGCCGCAACACCGGGGAGCTGTTTTTT. This codes for CASSRNTGELFF. The chain links TRBV11-2 to TRBJ2-2; D call uncertain. The V gene lost 5 bases and the J gene lost 2 bases, with 3 bases spanning the gap. Germline V gene data show CDR1 as SGHAT and CDR2 as FQNNGV. The CDR3 is made up of 12 amino acids.

This chain links TRBV6-5 with TRBJ1-1; 8 nucleotides line up with TRBD1. This CDR3 is 14 amino acids long. Per the germline V gene, CDR1 is MNHEY and CDR2 is SVGAGI. Unmatched junction bases numbered 6, after V lost 5 bases and J lost 4 bases. CDR3 coding DNA: TGTGCCAGCAGTCGTGCGACAGGGGCCACTGAAGCTTTCTTT. Translating gives CASSRATGATEAFF.

This clone was seen a handful of times. The V call is TRBV19, the J call TRBJ1-5, with a possible D match to TRBD1 (5 bases). The length of the CDR3 is 13 residues. Trimming took off 9 bases at V and 7 bases at J, with 16 bases between the two ends. The germline V gene encodes CDR1 LNHDA and CDR2 SQIVND (reference sequence). CDR3 sequence (DNA): TGTGCCAGCTCCTACATGGGGGGACAGCCCCAGCATTTT. Protein sequence: CASSYMGGQPQHF.

The chain uses TRBV11-2 and TRBJ2-7; D remains unclear. CDR3 length: 11 residues. Trimming pared 2 bases from V and 6 bases from J, leaving 5 bases between. In germline, CDR1 is SGHAT, CDR2 FQNNGV. CDR3 nucleotide sequence: TGTGCCAGCAGCTTACGATTCGAGCAGTACTTC. Its protein is CASSLRFEQYF.

The gene calls are TRBV7-9 and TRBJ2-1; 11 nucleotides align to TRBD2. Germline lookup yields CDR1 SEHNR and CDR2 FQNEAQ (reference sequence). With 0 bases clipped from V and 3 bases from J, the junction kept 7 bases outside the gene matches. This CDR3 has 18 residues. CDR3 bases: TGTGCCAGCAGCTTAGCTCCGGGACTAGCGGCGAACTACAATGAGCAGTTCTTC. Its translation: CASSLAPGLAANYNEQFF.

The chain carries TRBV2 and TRBJ2-1; 8 nucleotides agree with TRBD2. The CDR3 length is 13 residues. Germline V gene lookup returns CDR1 SNHLY and CDR2 FYNNEI. Unmatched junction bases numbered 7, after V lost 6 bases and J lost 9 bases. The CDR3 DNA follows: TGTGCCAGCAGGACAGCGGGGGACGCTGAGCAGTTCTTC. Translated: CASRTAGDAEQFF.

J is TRBJ2-7 and V is TRBV7-9; a possible D gene is TRBD2 (6 bases). The CDR3 consists of 15 residues. The germline V gene encodes CDR1 SEHNR and CDR2 FQNEAQ (reference sequence). Trimming left V 5 bases short and J 2 bases short, with 16 bases between. CDR3 protein: CASSPVEGPAYEQYF. The CDR3 nucleotides read TGTGCCAGCAGCCCCGTGGAGGGGCCAGCCTACGAGCAGTACTTC.

This clone was observed a few times. The rearrangement uses TRBV7-9 and TRBJ2-3; tentatively, D is TRBD1 (5 bases). Trimming cost V 5 bases and J 3 bases, with 15 bases left between them. In germline, CDR1 is SEHNR, CDR2 FQNEAQ (reference sequence). The CDR3 is made up of 15 amino acids. For the CDR3, the DNA is TGTGCCAGCAGCCCAATGCCCACAGGAACAGATACGCAGTATTTT. The encoded protein is CASSPMPTGTDTQYF. Using reference TRBV7-9 and TRBJ2-3 for the parts outside the CDR3, the full variable domain is DTGVSQNPRHKITKRGQNVTFRCDPISEHNRLYWYRQTLGQGPEFLTYFQNEAQLEKSRLLSDRFSAERPKGSFSTLEIQRTEQGDSAMYLCASSPMPTGTDTQYFGPGTRLTVL.

This clone was counted a few times. Here the CDR3 reads CASSWDRDYEQYF. For the CDR3, the DNA is TGCGCCAGCAGCTGGGACAGAGACTACGAGCAGTACTTC. The V call is TRBV5-1, the J call TRBJ2-7; 7 bases line up with TRBD1. Germline CDR1 is SGHRS and CDR2 is YFSETQ. The trim removed 3 bases at V and 3 bases at J, leaving 3 bases unmatched. CDR3 length equals 13 residues.

The gene calls are TRBV5-6 and TRBJ2-7, with 8 bases lining up with TRBD1. Germline V CDR1 and CDR2: SGHDT, YYEEEE. The CDR3 is 14 residues long. J was trimmed by 4 bases and V by 4 bases; bases with no gene match: 7. The CDR3 loop reads CASSPDRGNYEQYF. In DNA, the CDR3 is TGTGCCAGCAGCCCTGACAGGGGCAATTACGAGCAGTACTTC. The full variable domain, rest sourced from reference TRBV5-6 and TRBJ2-7, is DAGVTQSPTHLIKTRGQQVTLRCSPKSGHDTVSWYQQALGQGPQFIFQYYEEEERQRGNFPDRFSGHQFPNYSSELNVNALLLGDSALYLCASSPDRGNYEQYFGPGTRLTVT.